This entry is about one TCR beta chain. What it binds is unknown. The sample belongs to a study of radiation and T cells in renal cell carcinoma. About the study: Nephrectomy followed 15 Gy stereotactic body radiation by 4 weeks.

The CDR3 is 13 amino acids. Germline V lookup: CDR1 SGHTA, CDR2 FQGNSA. V lost 2 bases, J lost 7 bases, and 11 bases lay in between. TCRdb's copy holds only in-frame clones and misses some; the assay was immunoSEQ multiplex PCR. The data hold 60,000 to 65,000 clones, with just over 75% observed a single time. The study, taken as a whole, reports: In blood, top tumor clones expanded by 2 weeks, shrinking by 4.

Time point indicated: blood 2 weeks post-SBRT. This sample's treatment: 15 Gy SBRT to primary tumor, nephrectomy 4 weeks later. After SBRT, blood was collected at 2 and 4 weeks, plus baseline. The patient's renal cell carcinoma had clear cell pathology. This clonotype was sampled from a man in his 60s with renal cell carcinoma. The chain has TRBV7-2 and TRBJ1-2; D is perhaps TRBD1 (5 bases). Sequenced material: blood, taken from a patient whose treatment included radiotherapy and nephrectomy. The CDR3 region is CTSSLSSGTGYTF. CDR3 in DNA: TGTACCAGCAGCTTATCCTCAGGGACTGGCTACACCTTC.